This T cell receptor beta chain was identified during a study of spatial heterogeneity in lung cancer. Study-wide results and limits: Among blood samples, ubiquitous expanded tumor TCRs appeared more at resection than at follow-up.

The germline CDR1 and CDR2 sequences are LNHNV and YYDKDF (reference sequence). There are 16 residues in the CDR3. The V end lost 1 base, the J end lost 0 bases, and 13 bases lay between the germline ends. Time point meaning: sample taken at primary tumor resection. TCRs were sequenced from unsorted whole RNA of tumor, nontumor lung or PBMC. Samples were donated by 72 untreated early-stage non-small cell lung cancer patients. As to this clonotype: Its antigen is not known.

Via MiXCR, TCRdb re-called the 5' RACE reads, giving one row per CDR3 protein. The top ten clones hold approximately 35% of a sample with 14,000 to 15,000 distinct CDR3 sequences, 11% of them seen once. The gene calls are TRBV15 and TRBJ2-7; weak D call: TRBD2 (6 bases). Sequencing used PBMCs, obtained at surgery. This receptor was taken from a female donor with early-stage non-small cell lung cancer. The CDR3 loop reads CATSRGGEDNSYEQYF. Written as DNA, the CDR3 is TGTGCCACCAGCAGAGGCGGGGAGGACAACTCCTACGAGCAGTACTTC.